Shown below are 17 T cell receptor beta chains from a single sample sequenced in a study of Ad26.COV2.S vaccination and SARS-CoV-2 variants. Generated by immunoSEQ multiplex PCR, the TCRdb table keeps only in-frame clones and is missing some. The sample consists of some 420,000 clones, roughly 90% of them appearing once. Indicated treatment: about 20 received Ad26.COV2.S at low or high dose, single or two shots; 5 received placebo; per-sample allocation not given. Vaccine and placebo recipients were sampled on day 63 after the first injection. The sequences come from peripheral blood, collected in a trial of Ad26.COV2.S vaccine versus placebo. Receptors were obtained from a person between 18 and 60 years old who received the Ad26.COV2.S COVID-19 vaccine or a placebo.

The V and J genes are TRBV30 and TRBJ1-4; D unclear. CDR1 GTSNPN and CDR2 SVGIG come from the germline V gene (reference sequence). V gave up 8 bases and J gave up 5 bases, with 15 bases separating them. CDR3 size: 13 residues. In nucleotides, the CDR3 is TGTGCCGTCGCCCAACACACAAATGAAAAACTGTTTTTT. Translation: CAVAQHTNEKLFF.

The V and J genes are TRBV29-1 and TRBJ2-7; D might be TRBD1 (5 bases). The germline CDR1 and CDR2 sequences are SQVTM and ANQGSEA. The length of the CDR3 is 13 residues. V was cut by 2 bases and J by 2 bases, with 10 bases left in between. This chain's CDR3 is CSVEWAGTYEQYF. DNA for the CDR3: TGCAGCGTTGAATGGGCAGGGACCTACGAGCAGTACTTC.

The gene calls are TRBV15 and TRBJ2-7; D possibly corresponds to TRBD1 (5 bases). This CDR3 has 13 residues. Germline V CDR1 and CDR2: LNHNV, YYDKDF (reference sequence). V shed 0 bases and J shed 6 bases, with 9 bases lying between them. CDR3 in amino acids: CATSRDQGSEQYF. In DNA, the CDR3 is TGTGCCACCAGCAGAGATCAGGGTTCCGAGCAGTACTTC.

This chain links TRBV24-1 with TRBJ2-7, with 9 positions matching TRBD1. CDR3 size: 14 residues. From germline, CDR1 is KGHDR and CDR2 SFDVKD. Trimming cost V 3 bases and J 5 bases; bases outside gene matches: 4. As DNA, the CDR3 is TGTGCCACCAGTGATGAGGGGACAGGGCACGAGCAGTACTTC. This codes for CATSDEGTGHEQYF.

The chain is built from TRBV7-5 and TRBJ2-2. TRBV7-5 is recorded as a pseudogene. This CDR3 spans 10 amino acids. This CDR3 is CATRSRELFF. Written as DNA, the CDR3 is TGTGCCACAAGGTCCCGGGAGCTGTTTTTT.

The V call is TRBV5-6, the J call TRBJ2-7, with a tentative D call TRBD1 (6 bases). In germline, CDR1 is SGHDT, CDR2 YYEEEE. V lost 3 bases, J lost 0 bases, and 10 bases lay in between. This CDR3 contains 14 residues. The CDR3 spells CASSSGTLSYEQYF. The CDR3 coding sequence is TGTGCCAGCAGCTCCGGGACACTCTCCTACGAGCAGTACTTC.

This clone was recorded once. The chain employs TRBV7-2 and TRBJ2-3, with 7 bases that match TRBD2. This CDR3 has 15 amino acids. The germline V gene encodes CDR1 SGHTA and CDR2 FQGNSA. After removal of 1 base from V and 1 base from J, the junction contained 2 bases not matched to a gene. The DNA for the CDR3 is TGTGCCAGCAGCTTAGTAACTAGCGGCACAGATACGCAGTATTTT. Amino acids: CASSLVTSGTDTQYF.

This chain links TRBV7-3 with TRBJ1-1; unclear D gene. V was shortened by 1 base and J by 4 bases, with 7 bases between the two germline ends. The CDR3 is made up of 13 amino acids. Germline values: CDR1 SGHTA, CDR2 FQGTGA. CDR3 coding DNA: TGTGCCAGCAGCTTAAAGGGCAGCACTGAAGCTTTCTTT. It codes for CASSLKGSTEAFF.

The rearrangement links TRBV4-3 to TRBJ1-4, with D perhaps matching TRBD1 (5 bases). This CDR3 has 12 residues. Trimming took 3 bases from V and 8 from J, leaving 7 bases between them. The germline V gene has CDR1 LGHNA and CDR2 YSLEER. The CDR3 bases are TGCGCCAGCAGCCAGGGGGGGGAAAAACTGTTTTTT. It is translated as CASSQGGEKLFF.

The chain employs TRBV10-3 and TRBJ1-1; 8 nucleotides agree with TRBD1. V trimming: 2 bases; J trimming: 0 bases; junction bases outside the gene matches: 2. Germline values: CDR1 ENHRY, CDR2 SYGVKD. This CDR3 region has 15 residues. The CDR3 coding sequence is TGTGCCATCAGTGAGGGGACAGGTGTGAACACTGAAGCTTTCTTT. This translates into CAISEGTGVNTEAFF.

The chain carries TRBV10-3 and TRBJ1-1; weak D call: TRBD1 (5 bases). The CDR3 spans 11 residues. V was shortened by 9 bases and J by 3 bases, with 8 bases between the two germline ends. Germline V gives CDR1 ENHRY, CDR2 SYGVKD. The CDR3 DNA sequence: TGTGCCATGCGGGGGGACACTGAAGCTTTCTTT. It is translated as CAMRGDTEAFF.

The rearrangement joins TRBV7-2 to TRBJ2-3, with D unresolved. CDR1 SGHTA and CDR2 FQGNSA come from the germline V gene. The CDR3 sequence is 14 residues long. V was trimmed by 4 bases and J by 0 bases, leaving 8 bases between them. The chain's CDR3 is CASSYLLSTDTQYF. In DNA, the CDR3 is TGTGCCAGCAGCTACCTCCTTAGCACAGATACGCAGTATTTT.

The chain employs TRBV27 and TRBJ2-1; 10 nucleotides line up with TRBD1. The germline CDR1 and CDR2 sequences are MNHEY and SMNVEV (reference sequence). The CDR3 sequence is 14 residues long. After removal of 6 bases from V and 5 bases from J, the junction contained 4 bases not matched to a gene. The CDR3 protein is CASRVDRGHNEQFF. The CDR3 nucleotides read TGTGCCAGCAGGGTAGACAGGGGGCACAATGAGCAGTTCTTC.

This chain joins TRBV3-1 (or the pseudogene TRBV3-2) and TRBJ1-6; 7 bases line up with TRBD1. Germline CDR1 and CDR2: LGHDT and YNNKEL (reference sequence). V shed 10 bases, J shed 7 bases, and the junction held 13 bases outside the gene matches. This CDR3 is built from 15 residues. The CDR3 region is CAIPPEGAQNSPLHF. As DNA, the CDR3 is TGTGCCATCCCTCCTGAGGGGGCTCAAAATTCACCCCTCCACTTT.

The chain recombines TRBV28 with TRBJ2-3; 10 bases align to TRBD2. The germline V gene encodes CDR1 MDHEN and CDR2 SYDVKM. Trimming at V came to 3 bases and at J to 7 bases, leaving 10 bases not matched to a gene. This CDR3 comprises 16 residues. The CDR3 bases are TGTGCCAGCAGTTTCGGTCGAGCGGGGGGGCCATATACGCAGTATTTT. It translates to CASSFGRAGGPYTQYF. Full variable domain (rest looked up from reference TRBV28 and TRBJ2-3): DVKVTQSSRYLVKRTGEKVFLECVQDMDHENMFWYRQDPGLGLRLIYFSYDVKMKEKGDIPEGYSVSREKKERFSLILESASTNQTSMYLCASSFGRAGGPYTQYFGPGTRLTVL.

With respect to this clone: A single base separates this from a much larger clone, so it may be a read error. The genes are TRBV7-6 and TRBJ2-3, with 12 bases identical to TRBD1. The junction had 5 bases not matched to a gene; V was cut back by 6 bases and J by 4 bases. Germline CDR1 is SGHVS and CDR2 is FNYEAQ. This CDR3 is 15 amino acids long. CDR3 protein: CASSPGTGGADTQYF. The CDR3 DNA sequence: TGTGCCAGCAGTCCCGGGACAGGGGGCGCAGATACGCAGTATTTT.

The CDR3 loop is CAWRDTLQETQYF. The CDR3 DNA is TGTGCCTGGAGAGACACCCTCCAAGAGACCCAGTACTTC. This rearrangement joins TRBV30 to TRBJ2-5; D is ambiguous. Trimming took 3 bases from V and 1 from J, leaving 9 bases between them. This CDR3 comprises 13 residues. Germline lookup yields CDR1 GTSNPN and CDR2 SVGIG (reference sequence).